This entry features one T cell receptor beta chain sequence. As to treatment: roughly 18 received Ad26.COV2.S at low or high dose, single or two shots; a few received placebo; per-sample allocation not given. Collection of the samples took place on day 63 after the first injection of vaccine or placebo. The vaccine antigen was prefusion-stabilized Wuhan SARS-CoV-2 spike. After removal of 7 bases from V and 5 bases from J, the junction contained 8 bases not matched to a gene. The CDR3 consists of 15 residues. Germline CDR1 WSHSY, CDR2 SAAADI. The entry originates in a study of Ad26.COV2.S vaccination and SARS-CoV-2 variants. Assay: immunoSEQ multiplex PCR; the TCRdb copy retains only in-frame clones and omits some. Among fewer than 900,000 clones, about 89% were seen once, and the ten largest hold about 1.5%.

This receptor was obtained from a person between 18 and 65 years old who received the Ad26.COV2.S COVID-19 vaccine or a placebo. The V gene is TRBV10-2, the J gene TRBJ2-7; 13 nucleotides match TRBD2. Sequencing used peripheral blood, obtained in a trial of Ad26.COV2.S vaccine versus placebo. The CDR3 DNA is TGCGCCAGCACCCGGACTAGCGGGAGCGCTGACGAGCAGTACTTC. This translates into CASTRTSGSADEQYF.